Listed here is a single TCR beta chain. The source of the sample is a study of blood T cell repertoires in COVID-19. The repertoire was sequenced with immunoSEQ multiplex PCR; TCRdb's copy has only in-frame clones and lacks some. The table has around 240,000 clones, 86% seen once. The CDR3 is made up of 14 amino acids. V dropped 5 bases and J dropped 4; count of bases not matched to a gene: 6. In germline, CDR1 is SGHTS, CDR2 YDEGEE. Enrolled through a virtual design, the participants were between 18 and 89 years of age and came from around 25 US areas. Clinical history reported by participants formed the basis on which cohorts were assigned.

The receptor was isolated from a woman aged 50 to 65 who had recovered from COVID-19. Sequencing was carried out using PBMCs or T cells enriched from blood (not recorded which). The rearrangement joins TRBV5-8 to TRBJ2-4; 7 nucleotides align to TRBD1. The CDR3 loop is CASSSGTVKNIQYF. For the CDR3, the DNA is TGTGCCAGCAGTTCCGGGACAGTGAAAAACATTCAGTACTTC.